These 14 T cell receptor beta chains came from one sample sequenced in a study of blood T cell repertoires in COVID-19. The repertoire was sequenced with immunoSEQ multiplex PCR; TCRdb's copy has only in-frame clones and lacks some. The table lists 200,000 to 300,000 clones, around 84% of them singletons. The sample taken for sequencing was peripheral blood. Source of these receptors: a man between 60 and 70 years old with acute or convalescent COVID-19.

V and J are TRBV19 and TRBJ2-7; 12 nucleotides match TRBD2. This CDR3 comprises 19 residues. In germline, CDR1 is LNHDA, CDR2 SQIVND (reference sequence). V shed 5 bases, J shed 2 bases, and the junction held 16 bases outside the gene matches. CDR3 region: CASSWTAGLAGSSAYEQYF. CDR3 nucleotide sequence: TGTGCCAGTAGTTGGACAGCCGGACTAGCGGGGAGTTCAGCCTACGAGCAGTACTTC.

This clone was observed a handful of times. The chain's CDR3 is CASSPGGSGGISEQFF. In nucleotides, the CDR3 is TGTGCCAGTAGCCCCGGTGGTAGCGGGGGAATCAGTGAGCAGTTCTTC. V usage is TRBV19 and J usage is TRBJ2-1, with 9 bases identical to TRBD2. The CDR3 sequence is 16 residues long. Germline V gene lookup returns CDR1 LNHDA and CDR2 SQIVND (reference sequence). Trimming at V came to 6 bases and at J to 9 bases, leaving 15 bases not matched to a gene. The full variable domain, its missing parts supplied by reference TRBV19 and TRBJ2-1, is DGGITQSPKYLFRKEGQNVTLSCEQNLNHDAMYWYRQDPGQGLRLIYYSQIVNDFQKGDIAEGYSVSREKKESFPLTVTSAQKNPTAFYLCASSPGGSGGISEQFFGPGTRLTVL.

The chain is built from TRBV6-2 or TRBV6-3 and TRBJ2-1; 12 bases map to TRBD2. J gave up 7 bases and V 5 bases, and 6 bases lay outside the gene matches. The CDR3 covers 15 residues. The germline CDR1 and CDR2 sequences are MNHEY and SVGEGT. CDR3: CASSTLAGGQNEQFF. The DNA of the CDR3 is TGTGCCAGCAGTACCCTAGCGGGAGGGCAAAATGAGCAGTTCTTC.

This chain joins TRBV12-3 or TRBV12-4 and TRBJ2-2, with D unclear. Between the trimmed V and J ends, which lost 6 bases and 2 bases, there was a span of 7 bases. CDR3 length: 13 residues. The CDR3: CASSLFNTGELFF. The CDR3 DNA is TGTGCCAGCAGCCTCTTCAACACCGGGGAGCTGTTTTTT.

The chain has TRBV6-5 and TRBJ1-2; 8 bases line up with TRBD1. V was clipped by 8 bases and J by 7 bases; unmatched bases: 12. CDR1 MNHEY and CDR2 SVGAGI come from the germline V gene. The CDR3 has 14 residues. CDR3 nucleotides: TGTGCCAGCGCGAGGACAGGGATCGGCGGTGGCTACACCTTC. Protein product: CASARTGIGGGYTF.

The rearrangement joins TRBV7-9 to TRBJ1-5; 7 bases map to TRBD1. CDR3 length: 15 residues. Germline V gene data show CDR1 as SEHNR and CDR2 as FQNEAQ (reference sequence). Trimming at V came to 2 bases and at J to 3 bases, leaving 4 bases not matched to a gene. Here the CDR3 reads CASSLSGTANQPQHF. In DNA, the CDR3 is TGTGCCAGCAGCTTAAGTGGGACAGCCAATCAGCCCCAGCATTTT.

The rearrangement joins TRBV4-3 to TRBJ2-3; D may be TRBD1 (5 bases). This CDR3 comprises 13 residues. V was cut by 0 bases and J by 5 bases, with 6 bases left in between. Germline V lookup: CDR1 LGHNA, CDR2 YSLEER. The CDR3 DNA reads as TGCGCCAGCAGCCAAGAAAGGGGAGATACGCAGTATTTT. Its translation: CASSQERGDTQYF.

This chain connects TRBV7-9 to TRBJ2-7, with D hard to call. From germline, CDR1 is SEHNR and CDR2 FQNEAQ (reference sequence). The V end was cut by 1 base, the J end by 2 bases, with 6 bases between. This CDR3 contains 13 residues. The CDR3 spells CASSLVGAYEQYF. The CDR3 nucleotides read TGTGCCAGCAGCTTAGTCGGAGCCTACGAGCAGTACTTC.

This clone showed up just a few times. The V and J genes are TRBV3-1 (or the pseudogene TRBV3-2) and TRBJ2-2; possible D gene TRBD1, 7 bases. V gave up 4 bases and J gave up 4 bases, with 13 bases separating them. Germline V gene lookup returns CDR1 LGHDT and CDR2 YNNKEL (reference sequence). The CDR3 is made up of 15 amino acids. CDR3 residues: CASSRQGGITGELFF. The CDR3 bases are TGTGCCAGCAGCCGCCAGGGGGGCATCACCGGGGAGCTGTTTTTT.

V and J are TRBV3-1 (or the pseudogene TRBV3-2) and TRBJ2-3; 11 bases fit TRBD2. J lost 0 bases, V lost 5 bases, and 4 bases had no gene match. The germline V gene has CDR1 LGHDT and CDR2 YNNKEL (reference sequence). This CDR3 is 16 amino acids long. The CDR3 region is CASSAGTSGSTDTQYF. The DNA of the CDR3 is TGTGCCAGCAGCGCCGGGACTAGCGGAAGCACAGATACGCAGTATTTT.

The chain carries TRBV25-1 and TRBJ1-1, with D hard to call. The germline V gene has CDR1 MGHDK and CDR2 SYGVNS. CDR3 length: 13 amino acids. V dropped 4 bases and J dropped 1 base, with 7 bases sitting between them. This CDR3 reads CASSAEGNTEAFF. CDR3 bases: TGTGCCAGCAGTGCGGAGGGGAACACTGAAGCTTTCTTT.

V and J are TRBV3-1 (or the pseudogene TRBV3-2) and TRBJ2-7, with TRBD2 identical over 13 bases. The V segment lost 1 base and the J segment 3 bases; nucleotides outside the gene matches: 15. CDR3 size: 20 residues. The germline V gene encodes CDR1 LGHDT and CDR2 YNNKEL (reference sequence). The CDR3 loop is CASSQGPGLAGKGAIYEQYF. The CDR3 DNA reads TGTGCCAGCAGCCAAGGACCGGGACTAGCGGGGAAAGGGGCGATCTACGAGCAGTACTTC.

This clone was seen a handful of times. This rearrangement joins TRBV7-9 to TRBJ1-2, with 7 positions matching TRBD1. Germline CDR1 and CDR2: SEHNR and FQNEAQ (reference sequence). The CDR3 is 14 amino acids. Trimming cost V 5 bases and J 4 bases; bases outside gene matches: 7. The CDR3 DNA reads as TGTGCCAGCAGCCGGGACAGAAGCTTCTATGGCTACACCTTC. Residues: CASSRDRSFYGYTF. The whole variable domain, filled in from reference TRBV7-9 and TRBJ1-2, reads DTGVSQNPRHKITKRGQNVTFRCDPISEHNRLYWYRQTLGQGPEFLTYFQNEAQLEKSRLLSDRFSAERPKGSFSTLEIQRTEQGDSAMYLCASSRDRSFYGYTFGSGTRLTVV.

V is TRBV6-1 and J is TRBJ1-2; 7 bases align to TRBD1. Looked up from germline, CDR1 is MNHNS and CDR2 is SASEGT. After removal of 1 base from V and 4 bases from J, the junction contained 6 bases not matched to a gene. The CDR3 length is 15 residues. The chain's CDR3 is CASSEGAGQTYGYTF. CDR3 coding DNA: TGTGCCAGCAGTGAAGGGGCGGGACAGACCTATGGCTACACCTTC.